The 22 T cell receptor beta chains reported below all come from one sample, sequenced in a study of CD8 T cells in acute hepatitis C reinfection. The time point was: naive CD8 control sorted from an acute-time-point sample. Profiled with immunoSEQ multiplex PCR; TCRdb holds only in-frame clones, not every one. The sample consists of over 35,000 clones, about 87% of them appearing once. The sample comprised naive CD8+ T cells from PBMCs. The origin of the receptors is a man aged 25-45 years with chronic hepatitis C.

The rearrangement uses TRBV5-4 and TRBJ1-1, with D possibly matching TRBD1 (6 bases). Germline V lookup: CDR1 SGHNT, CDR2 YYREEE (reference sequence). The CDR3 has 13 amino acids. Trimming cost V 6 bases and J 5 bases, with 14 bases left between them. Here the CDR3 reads CASTLGAGTEAFF. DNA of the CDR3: TGTGCCAGCACCCTGGGGGCCGGGACTGAAGCTTTCTTT.

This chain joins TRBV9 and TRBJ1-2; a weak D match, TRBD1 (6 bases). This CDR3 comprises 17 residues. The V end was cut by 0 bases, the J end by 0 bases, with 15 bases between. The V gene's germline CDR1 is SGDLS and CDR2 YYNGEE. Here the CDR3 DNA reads TGTGCCAGCAGCGTAGGGGGACACCCAGACCCTAACTATGGCTACACCTTC. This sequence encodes CASSVGGHPDPNYGYTF.

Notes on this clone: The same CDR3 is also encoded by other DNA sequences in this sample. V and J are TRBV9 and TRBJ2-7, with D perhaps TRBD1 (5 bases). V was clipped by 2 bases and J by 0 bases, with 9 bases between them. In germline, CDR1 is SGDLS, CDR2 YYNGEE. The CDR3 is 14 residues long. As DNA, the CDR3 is TGTGCCAGCAGCGTTGGAGACAGCTCCTACGAGCAGTACTTC. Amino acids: CASSVGDSSYEQYF.

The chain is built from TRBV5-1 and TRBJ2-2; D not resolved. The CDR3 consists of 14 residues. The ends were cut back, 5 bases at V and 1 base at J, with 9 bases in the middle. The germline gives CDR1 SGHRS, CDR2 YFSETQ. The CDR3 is CASRSQENTGELFF. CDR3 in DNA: TGCGCCAGCAGATCGCAGGAGAACACCGGGGAGCTGTTTTTT.

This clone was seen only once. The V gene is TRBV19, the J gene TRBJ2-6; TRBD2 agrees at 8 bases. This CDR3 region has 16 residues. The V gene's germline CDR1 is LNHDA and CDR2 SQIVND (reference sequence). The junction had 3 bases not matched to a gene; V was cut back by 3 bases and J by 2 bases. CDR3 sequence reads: CASSISGGPGANVLTF. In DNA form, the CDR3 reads TGTGCCAGTAGTATTTCGGGAGGGCCTGGGGCCAACGTCCTGACTTTC.

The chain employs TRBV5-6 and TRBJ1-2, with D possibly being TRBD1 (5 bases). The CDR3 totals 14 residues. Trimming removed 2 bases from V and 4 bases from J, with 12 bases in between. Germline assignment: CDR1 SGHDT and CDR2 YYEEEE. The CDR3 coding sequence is TGTGCCAGCAGCTTAGGGGCCGGGGTCTATGGCTACACCTTC. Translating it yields CASSLGAGVYGYTF.

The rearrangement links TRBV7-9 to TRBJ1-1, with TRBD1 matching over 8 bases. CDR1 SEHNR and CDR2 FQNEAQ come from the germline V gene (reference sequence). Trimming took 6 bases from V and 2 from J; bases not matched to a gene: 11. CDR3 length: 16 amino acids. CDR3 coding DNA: TGTGCCAGCAGTAGCCGGATCAGGGGGCTCAACACTGAAGCTTTCTTT. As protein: CASSSRIRGLNTEAFF.

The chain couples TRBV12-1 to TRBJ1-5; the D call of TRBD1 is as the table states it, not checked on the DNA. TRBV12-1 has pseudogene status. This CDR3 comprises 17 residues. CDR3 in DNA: TGTGCCAGCAGCTCTAGACAGGGAAAGAAGGGGCATCAGCCCCAGCATTTT. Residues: CASSSRQGKKGHQPQHF.

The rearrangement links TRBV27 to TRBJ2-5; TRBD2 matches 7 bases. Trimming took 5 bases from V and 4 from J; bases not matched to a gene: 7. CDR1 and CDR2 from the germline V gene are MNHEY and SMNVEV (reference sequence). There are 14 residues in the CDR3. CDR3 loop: CASSLTGGGETQYF. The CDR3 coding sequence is TGTGCCAGCAGTCTCACGGGCGGGGGAGAGACCCAGTACTTC.

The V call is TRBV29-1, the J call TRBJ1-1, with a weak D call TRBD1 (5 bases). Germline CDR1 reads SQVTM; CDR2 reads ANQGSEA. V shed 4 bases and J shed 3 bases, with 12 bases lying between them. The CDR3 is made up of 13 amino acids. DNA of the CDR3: TGCAGCGTTGGAGGGGTTCCAGACACTGAAGCTTTCTTT. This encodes CSVGGVPDTEAFF.

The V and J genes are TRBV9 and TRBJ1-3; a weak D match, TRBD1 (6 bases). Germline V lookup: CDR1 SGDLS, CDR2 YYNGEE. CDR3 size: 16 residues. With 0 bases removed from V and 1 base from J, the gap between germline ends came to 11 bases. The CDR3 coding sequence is TGTGCCAGCAGCGTAGTAGGAGGGGGGTCTGGAAACACCATATATTTT. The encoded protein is CASSVVGGGSGNTIYF.

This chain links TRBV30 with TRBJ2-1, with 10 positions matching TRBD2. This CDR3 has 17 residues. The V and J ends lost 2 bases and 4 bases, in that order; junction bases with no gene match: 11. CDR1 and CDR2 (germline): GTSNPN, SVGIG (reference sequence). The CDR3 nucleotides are TGTGCCTGGAGTCAAGATCTAGCGGGAGTTTCATACAATGAGCAGTTCTTC. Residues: CAWSQDLAGVSYNEQFF.

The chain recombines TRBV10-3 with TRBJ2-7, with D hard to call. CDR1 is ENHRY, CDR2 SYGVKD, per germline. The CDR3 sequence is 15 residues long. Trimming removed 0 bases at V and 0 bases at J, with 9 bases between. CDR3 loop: CAISESGLSSYEQYF. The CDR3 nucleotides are TGTGCCATCAGTGAGTCCGGCTTAAGCTCCTACGAGCAGTACTTC.

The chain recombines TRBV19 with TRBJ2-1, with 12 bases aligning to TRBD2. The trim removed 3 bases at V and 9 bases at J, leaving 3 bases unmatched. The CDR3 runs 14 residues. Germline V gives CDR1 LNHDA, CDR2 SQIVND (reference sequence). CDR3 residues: CASSISSGGVEQFF. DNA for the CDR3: TGTGCCAGTAGTATTTCTAGCGGGGGGGTTGAGCAGTTCTTC.

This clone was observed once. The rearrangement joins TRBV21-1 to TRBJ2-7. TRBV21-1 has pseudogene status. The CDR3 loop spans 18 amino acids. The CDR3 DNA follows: TGTGCCAGCCCAAGCTATCCGGGCCCACTTAGGCCCTCCTACGAGCAGTACTTC. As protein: CASPSYPGPLRPSYEQYF.

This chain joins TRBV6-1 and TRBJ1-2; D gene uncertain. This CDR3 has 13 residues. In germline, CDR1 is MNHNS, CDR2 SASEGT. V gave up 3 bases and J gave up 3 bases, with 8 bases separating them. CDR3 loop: CASSEGFDYGYTF. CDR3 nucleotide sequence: TGTGCCAGCAGTGAGGGCTTCGACTATGGCTACACCTTC.

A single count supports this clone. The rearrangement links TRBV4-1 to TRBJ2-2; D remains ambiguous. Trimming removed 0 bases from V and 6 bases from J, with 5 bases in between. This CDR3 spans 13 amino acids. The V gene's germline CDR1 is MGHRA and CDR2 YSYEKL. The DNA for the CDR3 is TGCGCCAGCAGCCAAGATCTGTCCGGGGAGCTGTTTTTT. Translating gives CASSQDLSGELFF.

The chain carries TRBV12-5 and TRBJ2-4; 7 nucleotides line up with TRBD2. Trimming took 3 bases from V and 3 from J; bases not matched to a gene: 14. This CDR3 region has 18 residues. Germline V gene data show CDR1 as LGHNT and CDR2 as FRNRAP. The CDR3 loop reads CASGFPGLGGDGKNIQYF. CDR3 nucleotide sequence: TGTGCTAGTGGTTTCCCGGGCCTGGGGGGGGACGGCAAAAACATTCAGTACTTC.

The CDR3 here is CASSFSRGRNTEAFF. DNA of the CDR3: TGTGCCAGCAGTTTTAGTAGAGGTCGAAACACTGAAGCTTTCTTT. This chain connects TRBV27 to TRBJ1-1; D gene ambiguous. This CDR3 has 15 amino acids. V dropped 3 bases and J dropped 2 bases, with 13 bases sitting between them. CDR1 and CDR2 from the germline V gene are MNHEY and SMNVEV (reference sequence).

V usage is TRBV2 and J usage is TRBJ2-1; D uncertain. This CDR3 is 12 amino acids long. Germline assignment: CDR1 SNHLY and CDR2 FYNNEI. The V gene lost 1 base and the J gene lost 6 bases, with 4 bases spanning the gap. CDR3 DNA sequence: TGTGCCAGCAGTGAAGTGATCAATGAGCAGTTCTTC. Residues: CASSEVINEQFF. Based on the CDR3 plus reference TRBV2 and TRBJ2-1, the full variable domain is EPEVTQTPSHQVTQMGQEVILRCVPISNHLYFYWYRQILGQKVEFLVSFYNNEISEKSEIFDDQFSVERPDGSNFTLKIRSTKLEDSAMYFCASSEVINEQFFGPGTRLTVL.

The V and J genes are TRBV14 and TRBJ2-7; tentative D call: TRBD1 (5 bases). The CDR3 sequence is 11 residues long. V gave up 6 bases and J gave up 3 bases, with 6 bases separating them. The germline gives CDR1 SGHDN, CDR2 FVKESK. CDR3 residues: CASSQGYEQYF. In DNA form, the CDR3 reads TGTGCCAGCAGTCAGGGCTACGAGCAGTACTTC. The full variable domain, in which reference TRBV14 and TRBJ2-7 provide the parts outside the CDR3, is EAGVTQFPSHSVIEKGQTVTLRCDPISGHDNLYWYRRVMGKEIKFLLHFVKESKQDESGMPNNRFLAERTGGTYSTLKVQPAELEDSGVYFCASSQGYEQYFGPGTRLTVT.

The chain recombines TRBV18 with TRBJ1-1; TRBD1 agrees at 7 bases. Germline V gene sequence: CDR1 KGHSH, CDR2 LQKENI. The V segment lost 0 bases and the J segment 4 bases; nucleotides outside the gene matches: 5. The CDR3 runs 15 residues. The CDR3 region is CASSPPTGKITEAFF. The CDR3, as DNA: TGTGCCAGCTCACCACCGACAGGGAAGATCACTGAAGCTTTCTTT.